At least ten counts were recorded for the clone carrying this T cell receptor (beta chain). Its target is unknown. TCRdb processed the 5' RACE reads anew with MiXCR; each CDR3 protein has one entry. This table holds 60,000 to 85,000 distinct CDR3 sequences, roughly 6.9% found once. The sample belongs to a study of T cells after yellow fever vaccination. Study information: Low-cell-number fractions underwent preparation using SMART-Seq v4 Ultra Low Input. Study-wide results and caveats: Just a small share of clonotypes turned up in the CD4 compartment as well as the CD8 compartment. Most clones from primary vaccination were detected again post-booster (just over 95% CD4, around 90% CD8).

The CDR3 extends over 16 amino acids. Germline V CDR1 and CDR2: MGHRA, YSYEKL. J lost 2 bases, V lost 1 base, and 2 bases had no gene match. The sequencing here drew on CD8+ T cells sorted from PBMCs, taken 5 days after the first yellow fever vaccination. The sequence was obtained from a young man who received the YFV17D yellow fever vaccine. The chain combines TRBV4-1 with TRBJ2-2; 9 bases match TRBD2. Here the CDR3 DNA reads TGCGCCAGCAGCCAAGTGGGACTAGCAAACACCGGGGAGCTGTTTTTT. This translates into CASSQVGLANTGELFF.